Sequencing of this T cell receptor (beta chain) was carried out in a study of blood T cell repertoires in COVID-19 (dated by TCRdb to about 2020). Notes on the research overall: Collaborator samples came from the United States, Italy and Spain and covered acute and convalescent phases of COVID-19. The material from the prospective study consisted of cDNA or gDNA derived from T cells, B-cell-depleted T cells, or PBMCs. Deeply sampled blood TCRbeta repertoires from subjects exposed to, actively infected with, or recovered from COVID-19 were included in the dataset. A freely available public database, intended as a resource for researchers studying the immune response to SARS-CoV-2, is where the repertoires were released. The samples were drawn from two sources: the first 160 participants of the ongoing ImmuneRACE study, and fewer than 1,500 subjects contributed by 6 global collaborators. Sample metadata almost always included a de-identified subject ID, COVID-19 status, age in years and sex. Where available, HLA class I and class II types were taken from metadata supplied by the sample provider and were not determined by assay-based typing. Study-level results and caveats: Clinical and demographic metadata were provided uncurated, with the amount varying by source and participant.

Remarks on this clone: The target of this receptor is not known. No base quality values were provided; no much bigger clone lies one nucleotide off.

TCRbeta CDR3 regions were amplified from genomic DNA using the immunoSEQ Assay, a bias-controlled multiplex PCR. The original methods were these. Within the assay, amplification of reference gene primers was used to estimate how many nucleated cells each sample contained. To quantify the absolute abundance of each unique TCRbeta CDR3 rearrangement, sequence reads were collapsed and filtered. For each sample, productive Simpson clonality was calculated by taking the square root of Simpson's diversity index across productive rearrangements. The table was pulled from immuneACCESS by TCRdb, which kept in-frame rearrangements only. Such tables lose some clones; where checked, under half of the loss comes from unresolved V genes, and the rest has no known cause. The DNA was the basis for D and trimming; V, J and clone size are from that table. The sample profile shows approximately 200,000 clones; about 87% of them were found once. Approximately 1.8% of the sample is held by the ten biggest clonotypes.

CDR1 and CDR2 are drawn from the germline V gene: MGHRA, YSYEKL. The CDR3, from cysteine to phenylalanine, totals 15 residues. Only the CDR3 DNA is retained, 45 bases long and in frame from the first base. Between the V and J ends, shortened by 3 bases and 4 bases respectively, the junction contains 13 bases. Whole blood was collected in K2EDTA tubes by collaborating institutions according to the institutions' own protocols. Collaborator samples were shipped for TCRbeta analysis as frozen whole blood, isolated PBMCs, or DNA extracted from either sample type. The receptor chain draws on TRBV4-1 and TRBJ1-3, with the D gene not confidently named. The sample consisted of peripheral blood. This sequence originates from a man in his 70s with acute or convalescent COVID-19. The sequenced DNA: TGCGCCAGCAGCCACCCCGGGGAAGGGGGAAACACCATATATTTT. It codes for CASSHPGEGGNTIYF.